This T cell receptor (beta chain) was retrieved from a study of beta chain features in type 1 diabetes. The authors reverse transcribed all of the isolated RNA, so sequencing captured expressed TCRB transcripts. The repertoire was sequenced with immunoSEQ multiplex PCR; TCRdb's copy has only in-frame clones and lacks some. The table records under 350,000 clones, around 7.3% of them present only once. Over 95% purity was reached by all sorted populations. With 1 base removed from V and 0 bases from J, the gap between germline ends came to 7 bases. Per the germline V gene, CDR1 is LNHNV and CDR2 is YYDKDF (reference sequence). The length of the CDR3 is 15 residues. This clone was seen ten or more times.

Sequenced: central memory CD4+ T cells from blood. The sequence was collected from a woman aged 18 to 35 in good health. The chain carries TRBV15 and TRBJ1-3; D is unresolved. CDR3 sequence reads: CATSRAGNSGNTIYF. As DNA, the CDR3 is TGTGCCACCAGCAGAGCGGGCAACTCTGGAAACACCATATATTTT. The variable domain in full, completed from reference TRBV15 and TRBJ1-3, reads DAMVIQNPRYQVTQFGKPVTLSCSQTLNHNVMYWYQQKSSQAPKLLFHYYDKDFNNEADTPDNFQSRRPNTSFCFLDIRSPGLGDTAMYLCATSRAGNSGNTIYFGEGSWLTVV.